The 21 T cell receptor beta chains reported below all come from one sample, sequenced in a study of T cells in Graves' hyperthyroidism and ophthalmopathy. Amplification of TCR beta CDR3 regions was performed using RNA transcripts as template. The study used the HTBI primer set for a first-round RT-PCR of the TCR CDR3. TCRdb re-derived calls from the multiplex PCR reads in MiXCR, one entry per CDR3 protein. This table has under 400,000 distinct CDR3 sequences, less than 15% appearing once. The sequenced sample consisted of blood. These receptors all stem from a woman younger than 35 with Graves' hyperthyroidism.

This clonotype was counted at least ten times. The V gene is TRBV7-9, the J gene TRBJ1-5; D remains unclear. The CDR3 runs 14 residues. Looked up from germline, CDR1 is SEHNR and CDR2 is FQNEAQ (reference sequence). Trimming removed 3 bases from V and 7 bases from J, with 13 bases in between. CDR3 nucleotides: TGTGCCAGCAGCTTTGGATTTTGGGTGCAGCCCCAGCATTTT. Amino acid sequence: CASSFGFWVQPQHF.

This clonotype was observed at least ten times. The genes are TRBV20-1 and TRBJ1-5; D is unresolved. V dropped 5 bases and J dropped 6 bases, with 17 bases sitting between them. The CDR3 consists of 14 residues. Germline CDR1 is DFQATT and CDR2 is SNEGSKA (reference sequence). CDR3 in amino acids: CSAPPEGLTQPQHF. CDR3 in DNA: TGCAGTGCTCCCCCCGAGGGCCTCACTCAGCCCCAGCATTTT.

This clonotype occurred many times. This chain uses TRBV7-8 with TRBJ1-5, with D unclear. Germline V gives CDR1 SGHVS, CDR2 FQNEAQ. The CDR3 is 15 residues long. Trimming took 1 base from V and 0 from J, leaving 7 bases between them. The CDR3 bases are TGTGCCAGCAGCTTAGACAGAAATAGCAATCAGCCCCAGCATTTT. Protein: CASSLDRNSNQPQHF.

This clonotype was recorded many times. In nucleotides, the CDR3 is TGTGCCAGCAGTCCAGCGGGAGTTGACTACGAGCAGTACTTC. Translating gives CASSPAGVDYEQYF. This chain links TRBV7-3 with TRBJ2-7; 8 bases are a match to TRBD2. After removal of 6 bases from V and 3 bases from J, the junction contained 7 bases not matched to a gene. This CDR3 has 14 amino acids. Looked up from germline, CDR1 is SGHTA and CDR2 is FQGTGA.

This clonotype was counted only a few times. This sequence joins TRBV15 and TRBJ2-1; 9 nucleotides line up with TRBD2. Germline loops: CDR1 LNHNV, CDR2 YYDKDF (reference sequence). This CDR3 contains 17 residues. V shed 5 bases, J shed 0 bases, and the junction held 8 bases outside the gene matches. The CDR3 is CATSRAPGLASYNEQFF. The CDR3 DNA follows: TGTGCCACCAGCCGAGCTCCGGGACTAGCCTCCTACAATGAGCAGTTCTTC.

This clonotype was counted many times. The chain uses TRBV18 and TRBJ1-1; 8 bases map to TRBD1. The CDR3 has 16 amino acids. Germline V gene data show CDR1 as KGHSH and CDR2 as LQKENI. The V segment lost 1 base and the J segment 5 bases; nucleotides outside the gene matches: 9. The CDR3 nucleotides are TGTGCCAGCTCACCACAACCGGACAGGGACGAAACTGAAGCTTTCTTT. Protein product: CASSPQPDRDETEAFF.

Notes on this clonotype: Sequence at one end of the junction differs from germline and may be a read error. The V gene is TRBV4-1, the J gene TRBJ2-7; TRBD1 matches 8 bases. Germline lookup yields CDR1 MGHRA and CDR2 YSYEKL. This CDR3 is built from 17 residues. The CDR3 DNA reads as TGCGCCAGCAGCCAAGGGATGCGCAGGGGGCTCTCCTACGGGCAGTACTTC. Translating gives CASSQGMRRGLSYGQYF.

This clonotype has only a few counts. This chain connects TRBV9 to TRBJ1-6, with D uncertain. The CDR3 length is 17 residues. Per the germline V gene, CDR1 is SGDLS and CDR2 is YYNGEE. Trimming removed 2 bases from V and 7 bases from J, with 19 bases in between. The chain's CDR3 is CASSVAARTSRNSPLHF. DNA for the CDR3: TGTGCCAGCAGCGTGGCCGCTCGGACCAGTCGGAATTCACCCCTCCACTTT.

The chain links TRBV7-2 to TRBJ1-1; a weak D match, TRBD1 (5 bases). Germline values: CDR1 SGHTA, CDR2 FQGNSA. Trimming removed 4 bases from V and 1 base from J, with 13 bases in between. This CDR3 comprises 15 residues. Written as DNA, the CDR3 is TGTGCCAGCAGCTCCCGGGACTTATGGAACACTGAAGCTTTCTTT. It translates to CASSSRDLWNTEAFF. The variable domain in full, with the rest retrieved from reference TRBV7-2 and TRBJ1-1, is GAGVSQSPSNKVTEKGKDVELRCDPISGHTALYWYRQSLGQGLEFLIYFQGNSAPDKSGLPSDRFSAERTGGSVSTLTIQRTQQEDSAVYLCASSSRDLWNTEAFFGQGTRLTVV.

This clonotype was seen at least ten times. The chain uses TRBV28 and TRBJ2-7; D is unresolved. Trimming took off 3 bases at V and 4 bases at J, with 10 bases between the two ends. Germline values: CDR1 MDHEN, CDR2 SYDVKM. This CDR3 is built from 13 residues. CDR3 region: CASSLGPRYEQYF. CDR3 nucleotide sequence: TGTGCCAGCAGTTTGGGCCCTAGATACGAGCAGTACTTC.

This clonotype was seen more than once but under ten times. The chain employs TRBV15 and TRBJ2-2; D possibly corresponds to TRBD2 (6 bases). This CDR3 has 15 residues. Germline lookup yields CDR1 LNHNV and CDR2 YYDKDF (reference sequence). Trimming shortened V by 1 base and J by 3 bases, and 9 bases separated the two germline ends. Here the CDR3 reads CATSRGGGDTGELFF. CDR3 nucleotide sequence: TGTGCCACCAGCAGAGGGGGCGGGGACACCGGGGAGCTGTTTTTT.

This clonotype has at least ten counts. V usage is TRBV2 and J usage is TRBJ1-5; D remains unclear. The CDR3 loop spans 13 amino acids. The germline V gene has CDR1 SNHLY and CDR2 FYNNEI. The V and J ends lost 7 bases and 6 bases respectively, with 13 bases between them. CDR3 sequence reads: CASTWTEGQPQHF. The CDR3 nucleotides read TGTGCCAGCACTTGGACTGAGGGTCAGCCCCAGCATTTT.

This clonotype was seen at least ten times. The chain recombines TRBV5-6 with TRBJ2-3; the D gene is possibly TRBD2 (5 bases). CDR3 size: 13 residues. Looked up from germline, CDR1 is SGHDT and CDR2 is YYEEEE. The V end lost 6 bases, the J end lost 0 bases, and 8 bases lay between the germline ends. The CDR3 DNA reads as TGTGCCAGCACGGGATACAGCACAGATACGCAGTATTTT. This codes for CASTGYSTDTQYF. Supplemented by reference TRBV5-6 and TRBJ2-3, the full variable domain reads DAGVTQSPTHLIKTRGQQVTLRCSPKSGHDTVSWYQQALGQGPQFIFQYYEEEERQRGNFPDRFSGHQFPNYSSELNVNALLLGDSALYLCASTGYSTDTQYFGPGTRLTVL.

About this clonotype itself: A much larger clone differs by one base, so this may be a read error. The rearrangement links TRBV12-3 or TRBV12-4 to TRBJ2-1; D is undetermined. The CDR3 contains 13 residues. CDR3 amino acids: CASTPLGYNEQSF. The CDR3 nucleotides are TGTGCCAGCACCCCATTGGGGTACAATGAGCAGTCCTTC.

This clonotype was seen at least ten times. The V call is TRBV7-8, the J call TRBJ2-2, with a possible D match to TRBD1 (7 bases). The V and J ends lost 5 bases and 5 bases respectively, with 18 bases between them. Per germline, CDR1 SGHVS and CDR2 FQNEAQ. The CDR3 is made up of 16 amino acids. CDR3 DNA: TGTGCCAGCAGCCTAGGGACAGCGGGTTTAACCGGGGAGCTGTTTTTT. This sequence encodes CASSLGTAGLTGELFF.

The V gene is TRBV27, the J gene TRBJ2-7; maybe TRBD1 (5 bases). Germline CDR1 and CDR2: MNHEY and SMNVEV (reference sequence). This CDR3 has 15 residues. The V gene lost 1 base and the J gene lost 3 bases, with 13 bases spanning the gap. The CDR3 is CASSLFPVRDYEQYF. For the CDR3, the DNA is TGTGCCAGCAGTTTATTTCCCGTCAGGGACTACGAGCAGTACTTC.

A note on this clonotype: A much larger clone differs by one base, so this may be a read error. The gene calls are TRBV6-2 or TRBV6-3 and TRBJ2-1; D is uncertain. The CDR3 is made up of 12 amino acids. Germline CDR1 and CDR2: MNHEY and SVGEGT. The CDR3 DNA sequence: TGTGCCAGCAGTTACGGGGTAAATGAGCGGTTCTTC. Encoded protein: CASSYGVNERFF.

The V and J genes are TRBV5-6 and TRBJ2-5, with D unresolved. V dropped 1 base and J dropped 0 bases, with 7 bases sitting between them. The CDR3 has 14 residues. From germline, CDR1 is SGHDT and CDR2 YYEEEE. The CDR3 is CASSLRSYQETQYF. In nucleotides, the CDR3 is TGTGCCAGCAGCTTGAGGTCGTACCAAGAGACCCAGTACTTC. Full variable domain (rest looked up from reference TRBV5-6 and TRBJ2-5): DAGVTQSPTHLIKTRGQQVTLRCSPKSGHDTVSWYQQALGQGPQFIFQYYEEEERQRGNFPDRFSGHQFPNYSSELNVNALLLGDSALYLCASSLRSYQETQYFGPGTRLLVL.

Concerning this clonotype itself: A read error may be the cause here, since a much bigger clone is one base away. V and J are TRBV7-2 and TRBJ2-3; possible D gene TRBD1, 5 bases. V lost 6 bases to trimming and J lost 6 bases, with 10 bases between them. CDR1 and CDR2 (germline): SGHTA, FQGNSA. This CDR3 comprises 12 residues. The chain's CDR3 is CASSPGMDTQYF. The CDR3 DNA reads TGTGCCAGCAGTCCAGGGATGGATACGCAGTATTTT. The variable domain in full, completed from reference TRBV7-2 and TRBJ2-3, reads GAGVSQSPSNKVTEKGKDVELRCDPISGHTALYWYRQSLGQGLEFLIYFQGNSAPDKSGLPSDRFSAERTGGSVSTLTIQRTQQEDSAVYLCASSPGMDTQYFGPGTRLTVL.

This clonotype was detected only a few times. The chain uses TRBV20-1 and TRBJ2-6, with TRBD1 matching over 10 bases. V was clipped by 0 bases and J by 0 bases; unmatched bases: 2. The germline V gene has CDR1 DFQATT and CDR2 SNEGSKA (reference sequence). CDR3 length: 17 residues. The CDR3 region has the DNA TGCAGTGCTAGAGATTGGGACAGGGGCTCTGGGGCCAACGTCCTGACTTTC. Protein sequence: CSARDWDRGSGANVLTF.

This clonotype was picked up many times. The rearrangement uses TRBV3-1 and TRBJ1-6; D remains unclear. The germline V gene has CDR1 LGHDT and CDR2 YNNKEL (reference sequence). This CDR3 region has 14 residues. Trimming pared 0 bases from V and 7 bases from J, leaving 7 bases between. CDR3 sequence: CASSQDFRNSPLHF. The CDR3 nucleotides are TGTGCCAGCAGCCAAGATTTCAGGAATTCACCCCTCCACTTT.